A single T cell receptor (beta chain) is shown here with its context. The antigen remains unidentified. CDR1 SEHNR and CDR2 FQNEAQ come from the germline V gene (reference sequence). With 1 base removed from V and 7 bases from J, the gap between germline ends came to 13 bases. This CDR3 contains 15 residues. The data derive from a study of graft-versus-host responses after intestinal transplantation. About the study: Multivisceral, liver-intestinal, or isolated intestinal transplants were performed in recipients. Tacrolimus plus steroids were given to all recipients for approximately three years, preceded by anti-thymocyte globulin induction.

Study-level points and caveats: GvH clone levels peaked in circulation, and this peak was associated with early post-transplant HvG declines. Those patients showing graft-donor T cell macrochimerism displayed high graft-versus-host to host-versus-graft clonal ratios in allografts.

This table comes from immunoSEQ multiplex PCR, and its TCRdb copy is limited to in-frame clones, with some not included. Of over 10,000 clones in the sample, about four fifths are singletons; the top ten hold about 23%. The specimen was PBMCs, collected after intestinal transplantation. The chain uses TRBV7-9 and TRBJ1-4; weak D call: TRBD1 (6 bases). The TCR sequence derives from a human patient who received an intestinal transplant, so some T cells may come from the graft donor. DNA of the CDR3: TGTGCCAGCAGCTTAGGCCCGGGCAGGGGTGAAAAACTGTTTTTT. The encoded protein is CASSLGPGRGEKLFF. Full variable domain (remainder filled in from reference TRBV7-9 and TRBJ1-4): DTGVSQNPRHKITKRGQNVTFRCDPISEHNRLYWYRQTLGQGPEFLTYFQNEAQLEKSRLLSDRFSAERPKGSFSTLEIQRTEQGDSAMYLCASSLGPGRGEKLFFGSGTQLSVL.